Listed below are T cell receptor beta chains from one sample, sequenced in a study of graft-versus-host responses after intestinal transplantation. Clones were read by immunoSEQ multiplex PCR, and TCRdb kept only the in-frame ones, dropping some. The table has approximately 58,000 clones, around 90% seen once; the top ten hold less than 2%. The input for sequencing was PBMCs, taken 26 days after transplant. The receptors were gathered from a human patient who received an intestinal transplant, so some T cells may come from the graft donor. The CDR3 runs from the conserved cysteine through the conserved F or W. D genes are given only for firm matches. Rows give clone size only sometimes, using once, few, many, or a class for an expanded clone.

V gene: TRBV28
J gene: TRBJ2-7
D gene: NA
clone size: few
CDR3 DNA: TGTGCCAGCCGATCTCACAAGCGCTCCTACGAGCAGTACTTC
CDR3 protein: CASRSHKRSYEQYF

V gene: TRBV7-8
J gene: TRBJ1-5
D gene: TRBD1
clone size: NA
CDR3 DNA: TGTGCCAGCAGCTTAAGTCGGGACAGGAGAGGTCAGCCCCAGCATTTT
CDR3 protein: CASSLSRDRRGQPQHF

V gene: TRBV5-6
J gene: TRBJ2-2
D gene: TRBD2
clone size: NA
CDR3 DNA: TGTGCCAGCAGCCTAGAACTAGCGGGGGGAACCGGGGAGCTGTTTTTT
CDR3 protein: CASSLELAGGTGELFF

V gene: TRBV2
J gene: TRBJ1-1
D gene: NA
clone size: NA
CDR3 DNA: TGTGCCAGCAGTGACGCCGGGGTGAACACTGAAGCTTTCTTT
CDR3 protein: CASSDAGVNTEAFF

V gene: TRBV28
J gene: TRBJ2-5
D gene: NA
clone size: NA
CDR3 DNA: TGTGCCAGCAGTTCCGGTAGTCGACCTTTTGAGGCCCAGTACTTC
CDR3 protein: CASSSGSRPFEAQYF

V gene: TRBV5-1
J gene: TRBJ2-3
D gene: NA
clone size: NA
CDR3 DNA: TGCGCCAGCAGCCGTACAGGCCGTCGGCTCACAGATACGCAGTATTTT
CDR3 protein: CASSRTGRRLTDTQYF

V gene: TRBV28
J gene: TRBJ2-2
D gene: NA
clone size: NA
CDR3 DNA: TGTGCCAGCTCCCGGGTGGCCGACACCGGGGAGCTGTTTTTT
CDR3 protein: CASSRVADTGELFF

V gene: TRBV6-5
J gene: TRBJ2-1
D gene: NA
clone size: NA
CDR3 DNA: TGTGCCAGCAGTTACGACTATGAGCAGTTCTTC
CDR3 protein: CASSYDYEQFF

V gene: TRBV7-9
J gene: TRBJ2-3
D gene: TRBD1
clone size: NA
CDR3 DNA: TGTGCCAGCAGCTTCTTGGGGACAGGGACTGTGACAGATACGCAGTATTTT
CDR3 protein: CASSFLGTGTVTDTQYF

V gene: TRBV5-1
J gene: TRBJ2-1
D gene: TRBD2
clone size: NA
CDR3 DNA: TGCGCCAGCAGCTCTGGGACGGCGAGCGGGGTCCTCAATGAGCAGTTCTTC
CDR3 protein: CASSSGTASGVLNEQFF

V gene: TRBV5-1
J gene: TRBJ2-7
D gene: NA
clone size: NA
CDR3 DNA: TGCGCCAGCAGCTTGCAGGGGCGCAACGAGCAGTACTTC
CDR3 protein: CASSLQGRNEQYF

V gene: TRBV28
J gene: TRBJ1-4
D gene: NA
clone size: few
CDR3 DNA: TGTGCCAGCATCCCCACAGGGATGAATGAAAAACTGTTTTTT
CDR3 protein: CASIPTGMNEKLFF

V gene: TRBV7-6
J gene: TRBJ1-4
D gene: NA
clone size: NA
CDR3 DNA: TGTGCCAGCTCAAGCAGGGGTCATGAAAAACTGTTTTTT
CDR3 protein: CASSSRGHEKLFF

V gene: TRBV4-2
J gene: TRBJ1-2
D gene: TRBD1
clone size: NA
CDR3 DNA: TGTGCCAGCAGCCAAGACCCCGGAAGGGGGCATGGCTACACCTTC
CDR3 protein: CASSQDPGRGHGYTF

V gene: TRBV27
J gene: TRBJ2-7
D gene: NA
clone size: NA
CDR3 DNA: TGTGCCAGCGGATTCGGAGCCTACGAGCAGTACTTC
CDR3 protein: CASGFGAYEQYF

V gene: TRBV28
J gene: TRBJ1-2
D gene: TRBD1
clone size: NA
CDR3 DNA: TGTGCCAGCAGTTACCTACTACAGGGGAACTATGGCTACACCTTC
CDR3 protein: CASSYLLQGNYGYTF

V gene: TRBV10-2
J gene: TRBJ1-2
D gene: TRBD1
clone size: few
CDR3 DNA: TGCGCCAGCAGTCCCGGACAGGGAAGGTATGGCTACACCTTC
CDR3 protein: CASSPGQGRYGYTF

V gene: TRBV10-3
J gene: TRBJ1-5
D gene: TRBD1
clone size: NA
CDR3 DNA: TGTGCCATCAGTCCAGGGGGCAGCAATCAGCCCCAGCATTTT
CDR3 protein: CAISPGGSNQPQHF

V gene: TRBV4-1
J gene: TRBJ2-3
D gene: NA
clone size: NA
CDR3 DNA: TGCGCCAGCAGCCAATTCCTAGCGAGCACAGATACGCAGTATTTT
CDR3 protein: CASSQFLASTDTQYF

V gene: TRBV28
J gene: TRBJ2-3
D gene: TRBD1
clone size: once
CDR3 DNA: TGTGCCAGCAGTCCGCGACAGGGTTGGGCAGATACGCAGTATTTT
CDR3 protein: CASSPRQGWADTQYF

V gene: TRBV5-6
J gene: TRBJ2-5
D gene: TRBD2
clone size: NA
CDR3 DNA: TGTGCCAGCAGCTTGCGGACTAGCGCACAAGAGACCCAGTACTTC
CDR3 protein: CASSLRTSAQETQYF

V gene: TRBV10-1
J gene: TRBJ2-6
D gene: NA
clone size: NA
CDR3 DNA: TGCGCCAGCAGTTCACCGTTAAGATCCGCACAAAGTCGGGCCAACGTCCTGACTTTC
CDR3 protein: CASSSPLRSAQSRANVLTF

V gene: TRBV28
J gene: TRBJ1-2
D gene: NA
clone size: NA
CDR3 DNA: TGTGCCAGCAGTGGATTAACAGAAACCCGGTATGGCTACACCTTC
CDR3 protein: CASSGLTETRYGYTF

V gene: TRBV7-9
J gene: TRBJ1-5
D gene: TRBD1
clone size: NA
CDR3 DNA: TGTGCCAGCAGCTTTGACAGGGGAGTGTTGGGCAATCAGCCCCAGCATTTT
CDR3 protein: CASSFDRGVLGNQPQHF

V gene: TRBV27
J gene: TRBJ1-4
D gene: NA
clone size: NA
CDR3 DNA: TGTGCCAGCAGTCCCACCCCTCTACTTAATGAAAAACTGTTTTTT
CDR3 protein: CASSPTPLLNEKLFF

V gene: TRBV27
J gene: TRBJ2-7
D gene: NA
clone size: NA
CDR3 DNA: TGTGCCAGCAGTCCTCTAACAGGTCAGGGCTTCCACGAGCAGTACTTC
CDR3 protein: CASSPLTGQGFHEQYF

V gene: TRBV28
J gene: TRBJ2-2
D gene: NA
clone size: once
CDR3 DNA: TGTGCCAGCAGTCTACGGGGGACCGCGAACACCGGGGAGCTGTTTTTT
CDR3 protein: CASSLRGTANTGELFF

V gene: TRBV4-1
J gene: TRBJ2-5
D gene: NA
clone size: NA
CDR3 DNA: TGCGCCAGCAGCCAAGCGAGCGGAGCAGGACCGCAAGAGACCCAGTACTTC
CDR3 protein: CASSQASGAGPQETQYF

V gene: TRBV6-6
J gene: TRBJ2-7
D gene: NA
clone size: NA
CDR3 DNA: TGTGCCAGCAGTTACGGGGGCGAGACTTCCCCATGGGAGCAGTACTTC
CDR3 protein: CASSYGGETSPWEQYF

V gene: TRBV7-9
J gene: TRBJ1-1
D gene: TRBD1
clone size: NA
CDR3 DNA: TGTGCCAGCAGCTTAGTAGGACAGGGCTCCACTGAAGCTTTCTTT
CDR3 protein: CASSLVGQGSTEAFF

V gene: TRBV5-6
J gene: TRBJ1-5
D gene: NA
clone size: NA
CDR3 DNA: TGTGCCAGCAGCTCGCAGGCTGACTATAGCAATCAGCCCCAGCATTTT
CDR3 protein: CASSSQADYSNQPQHF

V gene: TRBV9
J gene: TRBJ1-1
D gene: NA
clone size: NA
CDR3 DNA: TGTGCCAGCTCCGAAGAGGAGGACGCCACTGAAGCTTTCTTT
CDR3 protein: CASSEEEDATEAFF

V gene: TRBV2
J gene: TRBJ2-3
D gene: NA
clone size: NA
CDR3 DNA: TGTGCCAGCAGTGAAAAGTCGGCTAGCCTTTCGGGCACAGATACGCAGTATTTT
CDR3 protein: CASSEKSASLSGTDTQYF

V gene: TRBV7-9
J gene: TRBJ2-5
D gene: NA
clone size: NA
CDR3 DNA: TGTGCCAGCAGCTTAGGCATCGCGGGTAGGGAGACCCAGTACTTC
CDR3 protein: CASSLGIAGRETQYF

V gene: TRBV10-3
J gene: TRBJ2-3
D gene: TRBD1
clone size: NA
CDR3 DNA: TGTGCCATCAGTGTGGGACAGGCCATCACAGATACGCAGTATTTT
CDR3 protein: CAISVGQAITDTQYF

V gene: TRBV7-3
J gene: TRBJ2-5
D gene: TRBD2
clone size: NA
CDR3 DNA: TGTGCCAGCAGCTTCCGTAGACTAGCGGGAGGAGAGACCCAGTACTTC
CDR3 protein: CASSFRRLAGGETQYF

V gene: TRBV6-1
J gene: TRBJ2-1
D gene: NA
clone size: NA
CDR3 DNA: TGTGCCAGCACAACAGCTTACAATGAGCAGTTCTTC
CDR3 protein: CASTTAYNEQFF

V gene: TRBV18
J gene: TRBJ2-1
D gene: TRBD2
clone size: few
CDR3 DNA: TGTGCCAGCTCACCACTAGCGGGGGAATACAATGAGCAGTTCTTC
CDR3 protein: CASSPLAGEYNEQFF

V gene: TRBV5-1
J gene: TRBJ1-2
D gene: NA
clone size: NA
CDR3 DNA: TGCGCCAGCAGCCCGCGGACCGGCTTTGCTTTACTAGTTTCGGGCTACACCTTC
CDR3 protein: CASSPRTGFALLVSGYTF

V gene: TRBV6-4
J gene: TRBJ1-1
D gene: NA
clone size: NA
CDR3 DNA: TGTGCCAGCAGTGACAGGGGGACGAACACTGAAGCTTTCTTT
CDR3 protein: CASSDRGTNTEAFF

V gene: TRBV6-4
J gene: TRBJ2-5
D gene: TRBD2
clone size: NA
CDR3 DNA: TGTGCCAGCAGTGACTCGACAACTAGCGGGAGCGTCGGCCAAGAGACCCAGTACTTC
CDR3 protein: CASSDSTTSGSVGQETQYF

V gene: TRBV5-4
J gene: TRBJ1-2
D gene: NA
clone size: NA
CDR3 DNA: TGTGCCAGCAGCTTGCGCGGGTCTTATGGCTACACCTTC
CDR3 protein: CASSLRGSYGYTF

V gene: TRBV11-2
J gene: TRBJ1-1
D gene: NA
clone size: NA
CDR3 DNA: TGTGCCAGCAGTTCCCCCGGAGAAAGCACTGAAGCTTTCTTT
CDR3 protein: CASSSPGESTEAFF

V gene: TRBV5-6
J gene: TRBJ1-3
D gene: TRBD1
clone size: NA
CDR3 DNA: TGTGCCAGCAGCTTTGGACAGGGTGCAGGAAACACCATATATTTT
CDR3 protein: CASSFGQGAGNTIYF

V gene: TRBV14
J gene: TRBJ1-2
D gene: TRBD1
clone size: once
CDR3 DNA: TGTGCCAGCAGCCCCCACACCGGGACAGAAATCTATGGCTACACCTTC
CDR3 protein: CASSPHTGTEIYGYTF

V gene: TRBV28
J gene: TRBJ1-6
D gene: NA
clone size: NA
CDR3 DNA: TGTGCCAGCAGTTCCTCGACAGGAGGCGATTCACCCCTCCACTTT
CDR3 protein: CASSSSTGGDSPLHF

V gene: TRBV7-9
J gene: TRBJ2-6
D gene: TRBD1
clone size: NA
CDR3 DNA: TGTGCCAGCAGCCGAGCGACAGGGGCCTCGATTGGGGCCAACGTCCTGACTTTC
CDR3 protein: CASSRATGASIGANVLTF

V gene: TRBV27
J gene: TRBJ2-1
D gene: NA
clone size: NA
CDR3 DNA: TGTGCCAGCCAGGTTACCCCTTTCTCCTACAATGAGCAGTTCTTC
CDR3 protein: CASQVTPFSYNEQFF

V gene: TRBV9
J gene: TRBJ1-2
D gene: NA
clone size: NA
CDR3 DNA: TGTGCCAGCAGCCCTCGGTTGGACTATGGCTACACCTTC
CDR3 protein: CASSPRLDYGYTF

V gene: TRBV4-1
J gene: TRBJ1-6
D gene: NA
clone size: few
CDR3 DNA: TGCGCCAGCAGCCAAGGCGGAACAGGGTATTCACCCCTCCACTTT
CDR3 protein: CASSQGGTGYSPLHF

V gene: TRBV28
J gene: TRBJ1-3
D gene: NA
clone size: few
CDR3 DNA: TGTGCCAGCAGGAAACTGACAGCACCCACTGGAAACACCATATATTTT
CDR3 protein: CASRKLTAPTGNTIYF

V gene: TRBV9
J gene: TRBJ2-2
D gene: TRBD1
clone size: NA
CDR3 DNA: TGTGCCAGCAGCGTAAGGGGACAGGACACCGGGGAGCTGTTTTTT
CDR3 protein: CASSVRGQDTGELFF

V gene: TRBV7-9
J gene: TRBJ2-3
D gene: NA
clone size: NA
CDR3 DNA: TGTGCCAGCAGCCTCGAGGGGGGGACAGATACGCAGTATTTT
CDR3 protein: CASSLEGGTDTQYF

V gene: TRBV27
J gene: TRBJ1-1
D gene: NA
clone size: NA
CDR3 DNA: TGTGCCAGCCTTGGCCCTTTGGGGGGTGCTTTCTTT
CDR3 protein: CASLGPLGGAFF

V gene: TRBV28
J gene: TRBJ2-1
D gene: NA
clone size: NA
CDR3 DNA: TGTGCCAGCACCCATCCCAGGGGCAATGAGCAGTTCTTC
CDR3 protein: CASTHPRGNEQFF

V gene: TRBV4-1
J gene: TRBJ1-5
D gene: NA
clone size: NA
CDR3 DNA: TGCGCCAGCAGCCAAGATCCTCCAGGGCTTTATAGCAATCAGCCCCAGCATTTT
CDR3 protein: CASSQDPPGLYSNQPQHF

V gene: TRBV5-4
J gene: TRBJ2-1
D gene: NA
clone size: once
CDR3 DNA: TGTGCCAGCAGCTGGGCCATGACAGGTAGCAATGAGCAGTTCTTC
CDR3 protein: CASSWAMTGSNEQFF

V gene: TRBV2
J gene: TRBJ1-1
D gene: TRBD1
clone size: NA
CDR3 DNA: TGTGCCAGCAGCCTACAGGGGGCGACTGAAGCTTTCTTT
CDR3 protein: CASSLQGATEAFF

V gene: TRBV19
J gene: TRBJ1-1
D gene: NA
clone size: few
CDR3 DNA: TGTGCCAGTATTCCCATAAGGGGCCGCGGCACTGAAGCTTTCTTT
CDR3 protein: CASIPIRGRGTEAFF